This T cell receptor (beta chain) was retrieved from a study of cytomegalovirus exposure and HLA in healthy donors. As to this clone: Its antigen is as yet unknown.

Study-level results: The authors confirmed in vitro that a few CMV-associated chains were specific for CMV antigens.

Profiled with immunoSEQ multiplex PCR; TCRdb holds only in-frame clones, not every one. Of more than 85,000 clones listed, 88% were seen once; the top ten hold over 1.1%. The CDR3 runs to 15 residues. The donors belonged to the roughly 110-subject validation cohort, separate from the roughly 650-subject first cohort. Sequencing was carried out using PBMCs. The receptor's source is a woman aged 25 to 39 in good health and CMV-seropositive. The V call is TRBV21-1, the J call TRBJ1-5; the table assigns TRBD1, which was not confirmed against the DNA. TRBV21-1 is annotated as a pseudogene. The CDR3 spells CASSKAGQGDQPQHF. In DNA form, the CDR3 reads TGTGCCAGCAGCAAAGCAGGACAGGGGGATCAGCCCCAGCATTTT.